These 19 T cell receptor beta chains share one sample of origin, sequenced in a study of T cells in women clearing cervical HPV infection (dated by TCRdb to 2016 to 2019). The method was the immunoSEQ multiplex PCR assay. Held by TCRdb, this immuneACCESS table contains in-frame sequences only and omits some clones. Under half of the omission traces to an unresolved V gene where checked; the cause of the rest is unknown. The table for this sample records some 24,000 clones. Roughly 5.3% of the sample goes to the ten largest clones. Sequenced sample: blood buffy coat. These receptors originate from a woman between 18 and 75 years old with a cervical HPV16 infection that either progressed to CIN3+ or cleared (not recorded which).

CDR3 bases read: TGCGCCAGCAGCCTGCGGACAGGGGGCTACACTGAA. Translation gives CASSLRTGGYTE. The CDR3, in full, reads CASSLRTGGYTEAFF. The chain links TRBV4-1 to TRBJ1-1, with 11 bases that match TRBD1. With the read ending 3 residues before the CDR3 end, the germline J gene is used to fill in that end. The V gene's germline CDR1 is MGHRA and CDR2 YSYEKL. Trimming at V came to 4 bases and at J to 3 bases, leaving 4 bases not matched to a gene. The CDR3 spans 15 residues.

A note on this clone: The CDR3 extends 3 residues past the end of the read, so its final part is completed from the germline J gene. This sequence joins TRBV19 and TRBJ2-5; 8 bases align to TRBD1. Germline-derived CDR1 and CDR2 are LNHDA and SQIVND (reference sequence). With V trimmed by 5 bases and J by 4 bases, 12 bases remained unmatched. This CDR3 spans 16 amino acids. The CDR3 reads CASSPRTGREGETQYF. The covered CDR3 bases are TGTGCCAGTAGTCCTAGGACAGGGCGGGAAGGAGAGACC.

This CDR3 is CASSGTDRGYGQYF. The part of the CDR3 DNA that was read is TGTGCCAGCAGCGGAACGGACAGGGGCTATGGT. This chain uses TRBV7-9 with TRBJ2-4; TRBD1 matches at 9 bases. Read coverage stops 3 residues before the CDR3 terminus; the germline J gene supplies the remainder. The CDR3 has 14 residues. Germline V gene data show CDR1 as SEHNR and CDR2 as FQNEAQ (reference sequence).

Comments on this clone: The read ends 3 residues shy of where the CDR3 ends; the end is completed using the germline J gene. The V gene is TRBV7-3, the J gene TRBJ2-7; 10 nucleotides align to TRBD1. Germline CDR1 SGHTA, CDR2 FQGTGA. There are 14 residues in the CDR3. V was clipped by 5 bases and J by 5 bases; unmatched bases: 6. The CDR3 spells CASSPGTGDNEQYF. The CDR3 bases that were read are TGTGCCAGCAGCCCCGGGACAGGGGACAACGAG.

Remarks on this clone: Coverage ceases 3 residues before the CDR3 finishes, and the germline J gene fills in the end. This chain joins TRBV10-3 and TRBJ2-3; possible D gene TRBD2, 6 bases. CDR1 is ENHRY and CDR2 is SYGVKD in the germline V gene. The CDR3 contains 14 residues. Incomplete CDR3 DNA: TGTGCCATCAGTGAGTCCGGAGGGCATGAGACG. Protein sequence: CAISESGGHET. The complete CDR3 reads CAISESGGHETQYF.

Remarks on this clone: The CDR3 goes on 3 residues after the read ends, and that part is filled in from the germline J gene. The chain links TRBV11-2 to TRBJ1-6, with D possibly matching TRBD1 (6 bases). Germline V gives CDR1 SGHAT, CDR2 FQNNGV. V was shortened by 3 bases and J by 11 bases, with 11 bases between the two germline ends. This CDR3 has 13 amino acids. The sequenced part of the CDR3 DNA is TGTGCCAGCAGCTTGGGAGGGGGTACACCC. Translation: CASSLGGGTP. The full CDR3 protein is CASSLGGGTPLHF.

To note about this clone: Sequencing ends 3 residues short of the CDR3 end; the germline J gene provides the rest. The gene calls are TRBV23-1 and TRBJ2-2; D might be TRBD1 (5 bases). TRBV23-1 has ORF status, its function being uncertain. The CDR3 spans 15 residues. Partial CDR3 DNA: TGCGCCAGCAGTCAAGACAGATTCTATAATTCACCG. Translation: CASSQDRFYNSP. The whole CDR3 reads CASSQDRFYNSPLFF.

This clone is labeled medium-sized based on frequency. The CDR3 is cut off 3 residues early in the read; its end comes from the germline J gene. The V and J genes are TRBV2 and TRBJ2-5; 13 bases fit TRBD2. Germline lookup yields CDR1 SNHLY and CDR2 FYNNEI. Trimming cost V 8 bases and J 1 base; bases outside gene matches: 4. There are 15 residues in the CDR3. The CDR3 sequence is CASRTSGGFQETQYF. The part of the CDR3 DNA that was read is TGTGCCAGCCGGACTAGCGGGGGCTTCCAAGAGACC.

As to this clone: Read data end 3 residues before the CDR3 end; the end is taken from the germline J gene. V and J are TRBV20-1 and TRBJ2-1; perhaps TRBD1 as D (6 bases). The V and J ends lost 3 bases and 1 base respectively, with 10 bases between them. Germline lookup yields CDR1 DFQATT and CDR2 SNEGSKA (reference sequence). The CDR3 loop spans 14 amino acids. Partial CDR3 DNA: TGCAGTGCTAGCCCCCAGGGGTCCTACAATGAG. Amino acid sequence: CSASPQGSYNE. The whole CDR3 region reads CSASPQGSYNEQFF.

Concerning this clone: With the read ending 3 residues before the CDR3 end, the germline J gene is used to fill in that end. The chain recombines TRBV6-2 or TRBV6-3 with TRBJ1-6, with D hard to call. The CDR3 loop spans 12 amino acids. Germline lookup yields CDR1 MNHEY and CDR2 SVGEGT. The V end was cut by 2 bases, the J end by 10 bases, with 6 bases between. CDR3 in amino acids: CASSYPTSPLHF. The sequenced part of the CDR3 DNA is TGTGCCAGCAGTTACCCCACATCACCC.

CDR3 DNA, as far as it was read: TGTGCCAGCCTCCTTCGGGTATCCGAGACC. This translates into CASLLRVSET. In full, the CDR3 is CASLLRVSETYTF. The gene calls are TRBV2 and TRBJ1-2; D call uncertain. The read stops 3 residues short of the end of the CDR3; the missing end is completed from the germline J gene. The CDR3 contains 13 residues. The germline V gene has CDR1 SNHLY and CDR2 FYNNEI.

Comment on this clone: The missing CDR3 end, 3 residues past where the read stops, is filled in from the germline J gene. The V gene is TRBV19, the J gene TRBJ1-2; 7 bases agree with TRBD1. The germline CDR1 and CDR2 sequences are LNHDA and SQIVND (reference sequence). The CDR3 is 16 residues long. Here the CDR3 reads CASRLSGQRLYNDYTF. The covered CDR3 bases are TGTGCCAGTAGACTCTCGGGACAGCGATTATACAATGAC.

CDR3 DNA (partial): TGCAGCGTTCAAACACAGGGTTTTGGCGGC. This encodes CSVQTQGFGG. The entire CDR3 protein is CSVQTQGFGGYTF. The chain has TRBV29-1 and TRBJ1-2; D may be TRBD1 (6 bases). The sequenced fragment ends 3 residues before the CDR3 boundary, so the rest is inferred from the germline J gene. Germline V gene lookup returns CDR1 SQVTM and CDR2 ANQGSEA. The CDR3 spans 13 residues.

To note about this clone: The sequence runs out 3 residues before the end of the CDR3; the remainder is reconstructed from the germline J gene. J is TRBJ1-2 and V is TRBV7-9; D might be TRBD1 (5 bases). The CDR3 runs to 15 residues. The V gene's germline CDR1 is SEHNR and CDR2 FQNEAQ (reference sequence). The DNA read from the CDR3 is TGTGCCAGCAGCTTAGGTGGGGCCCTGTACAATGAA. Its protein product is CASSLGGALYNE. The full CDR3 protein is CASSLGGALYNEYTF.

Details on this clone: From the germline J gene comes the end of the CDR3, since the read stops 3 residues before it. V is TRBV12-3 or TRBV12-4 and J is TRBJ2-1, with 11 bases matching TRBD1. This CDR3 contains 14 residues. V dropped 7 bases and J dropped 6; count of bases not matched to a gene: 5. The part of the CDR3 DNA that was read is TGTGCCAGCATTAGGACAGGGGGCTTCAATGAG. Translation: CASIRTGGFNE. The entire CDR3 sequence reads CASIRTGGFNEQFF.

Worth noting for this clone: The read falls 3 residues short of the CDR3 end, and the missing part is taken from the germline J gene. The genes are TRBV19 and TRBJ1-6, with 9 bases identical to TRBD1. The CDR3 runs 17 residues. CDR1 LNHDA and CDR2 SQIVND come from the germline V gene (reference sequence). V trimming: 5 bases; J trimming: 9 bases; junction bases outside the gene matches: 14. This CDR3 is CASSVAGTGSFGSPLHF. Incomplete CDR3 DNA: TGTGCCAGTAGTGTCGCCGGGACAGGGTCATTTGGTTCACCC.

A word on this clone: The read terminates 3 residues ahead of where the CDR3 ends, so the germline J gene completes it. The V gene is TRBV7-7, the J gene TRBJ2-1; D is unresolved. The germline gives CDR1 SSHAT, CDR2 FNYEAQ (reference sequence). The length of the CDR3 is 13 residues. Trimming shortened V by 4 bases and J by 4 bases, and 8 bases separated the two germline ends. The DNA read from the CDR3 is TGTGCCAGCAGCTCAGACTTTTACAATGAG. This gives the protein CASSSDFYNE. The whole CDR3 is CASSSDFYNEQFF.

With regard to this clone: The sequenced fragment ends 3 residues before the CDR3 boundary, so the rest is inferred from the germline J gene. V gene TRBV6-1 combines with J gene TRBJ2-3; no clear D gene. The CDR3 length is 13 residues. Germline CDR1 reads MNHNS; CDR2 reads SASEGT. Partial CDR3 DNA: TGTGCCAGCTGTGTCGGAAGACAAGAGACG. It is translated as CASCVGRQET. The full CDR3 protein reads CASCVGRQETQYF.

On this clone: The sequence runs out 3 residues before the end of the CDR3; the remainder is reconstructed from the germline J gene. The chain joins TRBV19 to TRBJ2-5; 7 nucleotides align to TRBD1. Germline assignment: CDR1 LNHDA and CDR2 SQIVND (reference sequence). The CDR3 spans 13 residues. Trimming took 9 bases from V and 0 from J; bases not matched to a gene: 4. CDR3 loop: CASRGQHQETQYF. The sequenced part of the CDR3 DNA is TGTGCCAGCCGGGGACAGCACCAAGAGACC.